Below, one TCR beta chain is given with its context. The data belong to a study of blood T cell repertoires in COVID-19. At the level of the study: Both acute and convalescent COVID-19 samples were obtained from the United States, Italy and Spain.

The CDR3 contains 14 residues. Germline V CDR1 and CDR2: LGHNA, YNFKEQ. Trimming cost V 0 bases and J 4 bases, with 9 bases left between them. Some clones are missing from TCRdb's copy, which holds only in-frame ones; the method was immunoSEQ multiplex PCR. The sample includes about 380,000 clones, roughly 80% of them seen just once. This clonotype was sampled from a human donor with acute or convalescent COVID-19. The donor label of this sample is uncertain. Sequenced input: peripheral blood. This chain connects TRBV4-2 to TRBJ1-2, with D perhaps TRBD1 (5 bases). The CDR3 DNA reads as TGTGCCAGCAGCCAAGATGGGGACTCCTATGGCTACACCTTC. As protein: CASSQDGDSYGYTF.